This TCR beta chain comes out of a study of T cells after yellow fever vaccination. Synthesis of TCR cDNA relied on 5'RACE template switching, which attached a universal primer site and UMIs. TCRdb reprocessed the 5' RACE reads via MiXCR and lists one record per CDR3 protein. This sample has 65,000 to 70,000 distinct CDR3 sequences, with around 6.2% found just once. Whole-study findings and limits: Overlap between CD4 and CD8 compartments was detected for a small share of clonotypes. FACS-sorted repertoires could harbor abundant contaminating bulk-population clonotypes. The booster saw the reappearance of most primary-vaccination clones (around 95% CD4, almost 90% CD8).

The CDR3 extends over 14 amino acids. Per germline, CDR1 SGHTA and CDR2 FQGTGA. V dropped 5 bases and J dropped 6; count of bases not matched to a gene: 9. In this sample, this clonotype turned up many times. Its antigen is still unknown. Sequencing was performed on CD4+ T cells sorted from PBMCs, taken about 2 weeks after the first yellow fever vaccination. The chain employs TRBV7-3 and TRBJ2-5; 7 positions match TRBD2. This receptor was identified in a man aged 18 to 30 who received the YFV17D yellow fever vaccine. CDR3 protein: CASSRTSLSQTQYF. The CDR3 DNA sequence: TGTGCCAGCAGCCGGACTAGTCTCTCCCAGACCCAGTACTTC. Full variable domain (remainder filled in from reference TRBV7-3 and TRBJ2-5): GAGVSQTPSNKVTEKGKYVELRCDPISGHTALYWYRQSLGQGPEFLIYFQGTGAADDSGLPNDRFFAVRPEGSVSTLKIQRTERGDSAVYLCASSRTSLSQTQYFGPGTRLLVL.